This entry lists 18 T cell receptor beta chains sequenced from one sample in a study of cytomegalovirus exposure and HLA in healthy donors. 60 Vbeta and 13 Jbeta primers were used in PCR. Produced via immunoSEQ multiplex PCR; TCRdb's table is partial and in-frame only. The sample consists of roughly 200,000 clones, approximately 84% of them appearing once. Specimen: PBMCs. These receptors were collected from a middle-aged woman in good health and CMV-seronegative.

The J gene is TRBJ2-5, the V gene TRBV7-3, with a weak D call TRBD1 (5 bases). V lost 5 bases, J lost 4 bases, and 11 bases lay in between. The CDR3 covers 13 residues. Germline-derived CDR1 and CDR2 are SGHTA and FQGTGA. The DNA of the CDR3 is TGTGCCAGCAGCCAAGGGGTGGGAGAGACCCAGTACTTC. Its protein product is CASSQGVGETQYF.

V and J are TRBV4-1 and TRBJ1-5, with D tentatively TRBD1 (5 bases). The CDR3 length is 14 residues. Germline-derived CDR1 and CDR2 are MGHRA and YSYEKL. Deletions cut 3 bases from V and 2 bases from J, with 8 bases between. The CDR3 region has the DNA TGCGCCAGCAGCCAGGGGCAGGGCAATCAGCCCCAGCATTTT. Protein product: CASSQGQGNQPQHF.

The chain uses TRBV6-6 and TRBJ1-4; 9 positions match TRBD1. CDR3 length equals 14 residues. V lost 2 bases and J lost 7; bases outside the gene matches: 2. Germline lookup yields CDR1 MNHNY and CDR2 SVGAGI (reference sequence). CDR3 sequence reads: CASSYGTGSEKLFF. DNA of the CDR3: TGTGCCAGCAGTTACGGGACAGGGAGTGAAAAACTGTTTTTT.

This chain links TRBV5-1 with TRBJ2-2; 10 bases are shared with TRBD1. J lost 2 bases, V lost 4 bases, and 5 bases had no gene match. CDR3 size: 16 residues. CDR1 and CDR2 from the germline V gene are SGHRS and YFSETQ. The CDR3 DNA reads TGCGCCAGCAGCGCCGGGACAGGGGTCAACACCGGGGAGCTGTTTTTT. It codes for CASSAGTGVNTGELFF.

The chain uses TRBV7-9 and TRBJ2-7; a possible D gene is TRBD1 (6 bases). From germline, CDR1 is SEHNR and CDR2 FQNEAQ (reference sequence). The length of the CDR3 is 15 residues. Trimming removed 5 bases from V and 2 bases from J, with 16 bases in between. Here the CDR3 DNA reads TGTGCCAGCAGCCGACGACAGGACAGACCCTACGAGCAGTACTTC. Translated, it gives CASSRRQDRPYEQYF. The complete variable domain, with remaining parts taken from reference TRBV7-9 and TRBJ2-7, reads DTGVSQNPRHKITKRGQNVTFRCDPISEHNRLYWYRQTLGQGPEFLTYFQNEAQLEKSRLLSDRFSAERPKGSFSTLEIQRTEQGDSAMYLCASSRRQDRPYEQYFGPGTRLTVT.

This clone appeared a single time. The chain combines TRBV5-4 with TRBJ2-3, with no clear D. CDR3 length equals 15 residues. Per germline, CDR1 SGHNT and CDR2 YYREEE (reference sequence). Trimming left V 3 bases short and J 5 bases short, with 16 bases between. As DNA, the CDR3 is TGTGCCAGCAGCTCCGGGTCTCGAAACGGAGATACGCAGTATTTT. Translated, it gives CASSSGSRNGDTQYF. Complete variable domain (other parts from reference TRBV5-4 and TRBJ2-3): ETGVTQSPTHLIKTRGQQVTLRCSSQSGHNTVSWYQQALGQGPQFIFQYYREEENGRGNFPPRFSGLQFPNYSSELNVNALELDDSALYLCASSSGSRNGDTQYFGPGTRLTVL.

This sequence joins TRBV25-1 and TRBJ1-3; 8 positions match TRBD1. The CDR3 loop spans 14 amino acids. The trim removed 6 bases at V and 6 bases at J, leaving 7 bases unmatched. CDR1 is MGHDK and CDR2 is SYGVNS in the germline V gene. The CDR3 region is CASRSGGPENTIYF. CDR3 DNA sequence: TGTGCCAGCAGATCAGGGGGCCCCGAAAACACCATATATTTT.

This clone was found once. The CDR3 DNA is TGTGCCAGCAGCGTGACAGAAAATTCACCCCTCCACTTT. This codes for CASSVTENSPLHF. This chain links TRBV9 with TRBJ1-6, with a weak D call TRBD1 (5 bases). Germline V gene data show CDR1 as SGDLS and CDR2 as YYNGEE. The CDR3 consists of 13 residues. The V gene lost 2 bases and the J gene lost 7 bases, with 7 bases spanning the gap.

The genes are TRBV27 and TRBJ2-2; 7 bases are a match to TRBD1. V gave up 2 bases and J gave up 0 bases; unmatched junction bases: 12. The CDR3 loop spans 19 amino acids. Germline assignment: CDR1 MNHEY and CDR2 SMNVEV (reference sequence). The DNA for the CDR3 is TGTGCCAGCAGTTTACGATATCCGGGACAGAATACGAACACCGGGGAGCTGTTTTTT. The encoded protein is CASSLRYPGQNTNTGELFF.

In this sample, this clone turned up once. V gene TRBV6-5 combines with J gene TRBJ2-7; possibly TRBD1 for D (6 bases). The CDR3 has 15 residues. Per the germline V gene, CDR1 is MNHEY and CDR2 is SVGAGI. The germline V and J ends were trimmed by 0 bases and 5 bases, with 14 bases remaining between them. CDR3 in DNA: TGTGCCAGCAGTTACTCGAGGGACAAGGTCCACGAGCAGTACTTC. Its translation is CASSYSRDKVHEQYF.

V and J are TRBV27 and TRBJ1-1; D may be TRBD1 (6 bases). The CDR3 covers 14 residues. The V gene lost 6 bases and the J gene lost 7 bases, with 18 bases spanning the gap. From germline, CDR1 is MNHEY and CDR2 SMNVEV (reference sequence). Here the CDR3 reads CASRIPGQPSEAFF. CDR3 nucleotides: TGTGCCAGCAGGATTCCGGGACAACCAAGTGAAGCTTTCTTT.

The sample holds a few counts of this clone. This rearrangement joins TRBV4-1 to TRBJ2-5; TRBD1 might be the D (6 bases). V lost 1 base and J 1 base, leaving 10 bases between the germline ends. The CDR3 consists of 15 residues. Germline V gene sequence: CDR1 MGHRA, CDR2 YSYEKL. The CDR3 sequence: CASSQGQGGQETQYF. CDR3 DNA: TGCGCCAGCAGCCAAGGCCAAGGGGGCCAAGAGACCCAGTACTTC.

This rearrangement joins TRBV2 to TRBJ2-6; D gene unclear. Germline V gene data show CDR1 as SNHLY and CDR2 as FYNNEI. V was trimmed by 4 bases and J by 0 bases, leaving 13 bases between them. CDR3 length equals 17 residues. The CDR3 DNA reads as TGTGCCAGCAGTGCGAGCGAGCTCGCCTCTGGGGCCAACGTCCTGACTTTC. This sequence encodes CASSASELASGANVLTF. The full variable domain, its missing parts supplied by reference TRBV2 and TRBJ2-6, is EPEVTQTPSHQVTQMGQEVILRCVPISNHLYFYWYRQILGQKVEFLVSFYNNEISEKSEIFDDQFSVERPDGSNFTLKIRSTKLEDSAMYFCASSASELASGANVLTFGAGSRLTVL.

The chain uses TRBV11-3 and TRBJ1-4; D is uncertain. Germline CDR1 is SGHNT and CDR2 is YENEEA. The V end was cut by 7 bases, the J end by 0 bases, with 18 bases between. The CDR3 has 17 amino acids. The CDR3 coding sequence is TGTGCCAGCACCCCTGCGGAAGCCTTAGCAACTAATGAAAAACTGTTTTTT. Protein: CASTPAEALATNEKLFF.

This sequence joins TRBV4-3 and TRBJ1-6, with 7 bases aligning to TRBD1. The germline V gene has CDR1 LGHNA and CDR2 YSLEER. The CDR3 is made up of 14 amino acids. V lost 4 bases to trimming and J lost 7 bases; unmatched junction nucleotides: 4. The CDR3 sequence: CASSLTGTNSPLHF. DNA of the CDR3: TGCGCCAGCAGCCTGACAGGGACCAATTCACCCCTCCACTTT.

The rearrangement uses TRBV28 and TRBJ2-7; 9 bases line up with TRBD1. V shed 5 bases, J shed 6 bases, and the junction held 11 bases outside the gene matches. CDR1 MDHEN and CDR2 SYDVKM come from the germline V gene. This CDR3 is built from 15 residues. The CDR3 sequence is CASSTWTGAEGEQYF. In DNA form, the CDR3 reads TGTGCCAGCAGTACTTGGACAGGGGCCGAAGGCGAGCAGTACTTC.

The chain couples TRBV6-6 to TRBJ1-2, with D hard to call. This CDR3 region has 14 residues. With 6 bases removed from V and 8 bases from J, the gap between germline ends came to 19 bases. The germline gives CDR1 MNHNY, CDR2 SVGAGI (reference sequence). The CDR3 loop reads CASSPSPNVRGYTF. DNA of the CDR3: TGTGCCAGCAGCCCTAGCCCGAACGTACGCGGCTACACCTTC.

The chain carries TRBV30 and TRBJ1-2; TRBD1 might be the D (6 bases). V was cut by 0 bases and J by 3 bases, with 26 bases left in between. This CDR3 spans 19 amino acids. CDR1 is GTSNPN and CDR2 is SVGIG in the germline V gene (reference sequence). Here the CDR3 reads CAWSVEIRDTDRGDYGYTF. In DNA form, the CDR3 reads TGTGCCTGGAGTGTAGAGATCCGGGACACGGACCGGGGGGACTATGGCTACACCTTC.